This entry is about one T cell receptor beta chain. TCR cDNA molecules each had a unique molecular identifier. Each CDR3 protein is one row after TCRdb ran MiXCR on the 5' RACE reads. The sample includes 75,000 or so distinct CDR3 sequences, about 7.8% of them seen just once. Time point meaning: sample taken at primary tumor resection. Tumor, nontumor lung or frozen PBMC supplied whole RNA, sequenced without sorting. This record belongs to a study of spatial heterogeneity in lung cancer. In the study overall: For the average unique TCR and UMI combination, more than eight occurrences appeared in raw reads.

The source was PBMCs, collected at surgery. This TCR was recovered from a male donor with early-stage non-small cell lung cancer.

As DNA, the CDR3 is TGTGCCAGCTCACCGACTCCCTACGAGCAGTACTTC. This sequence encodes CASSPTPYEQYF. The rearrangement joins TRBV18 to TRBJ2-7; no clear D gene. The CDR3 contains 12 residues. Germline V gene sequence: CDR1 KGHSH, CDR2 LQKENI. V dropped 3 bases and J dropped 2 bases, with 5 bases sitting between them. The entire variable domain, with the rest obtained from reference TRBV18 and TRBJ2-7, is as follows: NAGVMQNPRHLVRRRGQEARLRCSPMKGHSHVYWYRQLPEEGLKFMVYLQKENIIDESGMPKERFSAEFPKEGPSILRIQQVVRGDSAAYFCASSPTPYEQYFGPGTRLTVT.